What follows describes a single T cell receptor beta chain. These data are taken from a study of blood T cell repertoires in COVID-19. Here immunoSEQ multiplex PCR was the method, and the copy in TCRdb shows in-frame clones only, minus some. The sample includes 150,000 to 200,000 clones, roughly 79% of them seen just once. With 4 bases removed from V and 5 bases from J, the gap between germline ends came to 20 bases. The CDR3 loop spans 15 amino acids. The germline V gene encodes CDR1 SQVTM and CDR2 ANQGSEA. The rearrangement joins TRBV29-1 to TRBJ2-5; TRBD1 is a possible D gene (5 bases). Sequencing used peripheral blood. This TCR was sampled from a woman aged 70-85 years with acute or convalescent COVID-19. CDR3 in DNA: TGCAGCGTTGTTTCATTTGATTTCCCAGGGGAGACCCAGTACTTC. Its protein is CSVVSFDFPGETQYF.